Listed here is a single T cell receptor (beta chain). Authors' analysis steps: Amplification of reference gene primers was used by the study to estimate nucleated cell counts. Profiled with immunoSEQ multiplex PCR; TCRdb holds only in-frame clones, not every one. Clone size and the V and J calls come from that table; the DNA yielded D and trimming. The data show about 19,000 clones, over 75% seen once. The data originate from a study of blood T cell repertoires in COVID-19. Whole-study context: COVID-19 samples from acute and convalescent phases originated in the United States, Italy and Spain. The cDNA or gDNA used as material had been derived from T cells, B-cell-depleted T cells, or PBMCs.

This CDR3 contains 13 residues. J lost 6 bases, V lost 3 bases, and 3 bases had no gene match. From germline, CDR1 is SGHTA and CDR2 FQGNSA. Sample: peripheral blood. The TCR was taken from a human donor in a cohort sampled during active COVID-19. This rearrangement joins TRBV7-2 to TRBJ1-1; TRBD1 agrees at 8 bases. The CDR3: CASSFGQGPEAFF. CDR3 sequence (DNA): TGTGCCAGCAGCTTCGGACAGGGCCCTGAAGCTTTCTTT.